The rows below give T cell receptor beta chains drawn from one sample of a study of early stage breast cancer tumors. The table came from immunoSEQ multiplex PCR; TCRdb's copy has only in-frame clones and leaves some out. The repertoire holds some 75,000 clones, 79% seen once, with roughly 3% in the top ten. The sequenced sample was blood. Receptors originate from a person between 55 and 69 years old with breast cancer. The CDR3 runs from the conserved cysteine through the conserved F or W. A D gene is named only where the DNA matches it firmly. Expanded clones get a size class; other rows say once, few or many, or leave the size out.

D gene	clone size	J gene	V gene	CDR3 DNA	CDR3 protein
TRBD1	-	TRBJ2-7	TRBV6-1	TGTGCCAGCAGTGAACGGTGGGGCAGGGGGCGGGGTGAGCAGTACTTC	CASSERWGRGRGEQYF
-	-	TRBJ2-5	TRBV7-6	TGTGCCAGCAGCTTAGGGAAAGAGACCCAGTACTTC	CASSLGKETQYF
TRBD2	-	TRBJ2-7	TRBV30	TGTGCCTGGAGAATAGCGGGAGGCTACGAGCAGTACTTC	CAWRIAGGYEQYF
TRBD1	few	TRBJ2-3	TRBV19	TGTGCCAGTAGTCCTGGACAGGGGCTAGAAAGCACAGATACGCAGTATTTT	CASSPGQGLESTDTQYF
-	-	TRBJ1-5	TRBV19	TGTGCCAGTACGACCCCTAATCAGCCCCAGCATTTT	CASTTPNQPQHF
TRBD2	-	TRBJ2-3	TRBV28	TGTGCCAGCAGGCCCGGCGGACTAGCGGGGAGCACAGATACGCAGTATTTT	CASRPGGLAGSTDTQYF
TRBD2	-	TRBJ2-1	TRBV19	TGTGCCAGTAGTAACTGGACTAGCGTTGATGAGCAGTTCTTC	CASSNWTSVDEQFF
TRBD1	-	TRBJ1-1	TRBV7-8	TGTGCCAGCAGCTTAAAGATAATAGGACAGGGGACTGAAGCTTTCTTT	CASSLKIIGQGTEAFF
-	-	TRBJ1-5	TRBV5-1	TGCGCCAGCAGCCTCGAGGGGGGGAGCAATCAGCCCCAGCATTTT	CASSLEGGSNQPQHF
-	once	TRBJ2-7	TRBV6-5	TGTGCCAGCGCCTGGGTCTCCGAGTCCGAGCAGTACTTC	CASAWVSESEQYF
-	-	TRBJ2-2	TRBV11-3	TGTGCCAGCAGCTTAGTAGCCGGGGAGCTGTTTTTT	CASSLVAGELFF
-	-	TRBJ1-2	TRBV20-1	TGCAGTGCTAACATCTATGGCTACACCTTC	CSANIYGYTF
TRBD1	-	TRBJ1-2	TRBV11-2	TGTGCCAGCAGCCCGGACAGGGGGTATGGCTACACCTTC	CASSPDRGYGYTF
TRBD2	-	TRBJ2-5	TRBV10-3	TGTGCCATCAGTGACCCGCGGACTAGCGGGGGAGAGACCCAGTACTTC	CAISDPRTSGGETQYF
TRBD1	-	TRBJ1-1	TRBV19	TGTGCCACTGGGACAGGGGGCCCTGAAGCTTTCTTT	CATGTGGPEAFF
TRBD1	-	TRBJ1-2	TRBV15	TGTGCCACCAGCAGGGACAGGGGGACCTACTATGGCTACACCTTC	CATSRDRGTYYGYTF
-	-	TRBJ2-3	TRBV25-1	TGTGCCAGCAGTCCCCAAGGAACACGGGATACGCAGTATTTT	CASSPQGTRDTQYF
-	-	TRBJ2-1	TRBV7-8	TGTGCCAGCAGCTTAGACCGTACCGTGAATGAGCAGTTCTTC	CASSLDRTVNEQFF
TRBD1	-	TRBJ2-6	TRBV10-3	TGTGCCATCAGTTCAAACAGGGGGCCCGGGGCCAACGTCCTGACTTTC	CAISSNRGPGANVLTF
TRBD1	-	TRBJ1-3	TRBV4-2	TGTGCCAGCAGCGAGGGGACAGGGGGCTCTGGAAACACCATATATTTT	CASSEGTGGSGNTIYF
-	once	TRBJ2-5	TRBV28	TGTGCCAGCAGTTTAGCGGCCTTAAATGAGGAGACCCAGTACTTC	CASSLAALNEETQYF
TRBD2	-	TRBJ2-5	TRBV6-5	TGTGCCAGCAGTCGCCCCGGGGGGAGGGAGACCCAGTACTTC	CASSRPGGRETQYF
TRBD1	-	TRBJ2-4	TRBV29-1	TGCAGCGTTGGGGACCCACAGGGGCAGGGTAACATTCAGTACTTC	CSVGDPQGQGNIQYF
-	-	TRBJ2-1	TRBV6-5	TGTGCCAGCAGTTACTCGGCTGATGAGCAGTTCTTC	CASSYSADEQFF
-	once	TRBJ2-3	TRBV18	TGTGCCAGCTCACCTTCCGTAGAAGATACGCAGTATTTT	CASSPSVEDTQYF
-	-	TRBJ2-5	TRBV7-6	TGTGCCAGCAGCTTACTAAGGCTAGGGGGGGCGACCCAGTACTTC	CASSLLRLGGATQYF
-	-	TRBJ2-2	TRBV15	TGTGCCACCAGCAGGGAGACTAGAAACACCGGGGAGCTGTTTTTT	CATSRETRNTGELFF
-	-	TRBJ2-3	TRBV6-6	TGTGCCAGCAGTTACGGGGCGCCGAGCACAGATACGCAGTATTTT	CASSYGAPSTDTQYF
-	-	TRBJ2-7	TRBV6-5	TGTGCCAGCAGTGAAATTTACGAGCAGTACTTC	CASSEIYEQYF
-	few	TRBJ1-6	TRBV5-1	TGCGCCAGCAGCTTGGCCCAGGGGTTGGGTCGGGCCCTCCACTTT	CASSLAQGLGRALHF
TRBD1	-	TRBJ1-5	TRBV4-2	TGTGCCAGCAGCCAAGTCACAGGGGGTAGCAATCAGCCCCAGCATTTT	CASSQVTGGSNQPQHF
-	-	TRBJ1-2	TRBV15	TGTGCCACCAGTACGTGGGGGAGCTATGGCTACACCTTC	CATSTWGSYGYTF
-	-	TRBJ2-7	TRBV5-4	TGTGCCAGCAGCTCCGGGTCAGGGCTCTCCTACGAGCAGTACTTC	CASSSGSGLSYEQYF
TRBD2	once	TRBJ2-7	TRBV5-1	TGCGCCAGCAGTCCCGGGAGGGGGCAGTACTTC	CASSPGRGQYF
-	-	TRBJ1-2	TRBV10-3	TGTGCCATCAGTGTCCAGACTACTTATGGCTACACCTTC	CAISVQTTYGYTF
-	few	TRBJ2-1	TRBV7-3	TGTGCCAGCAGCTACGGGGCGCACCCCAATGAGCAGTTCTTC	CASSYGAHPNEQFF
TRBD1	few	TRBJ1-2	TRBV28	TGTGCCAGCAGTCGCCAAACAGGGGGCTATGGCTACACCTTC	CASSRQTGGYGYTF
TRBD2	once	TRBJ2-7	TRBV7-8	TGTGCCAGCAGATCGCGGACGCCAAACGCGCAAAGCGGGGTCCACGAGCAGTACTTC	CASRSRTPNAQSGVHEQYF
-	-	TRBJ2-5	TRBV6-1	TGTGCCAGCAGCGAGAACTTGGAGACCCAGTACTTC	CASSENLETQYF
-	-	TRBJ1-2	TRBV15	TGTGCCACCAGTCCAGACAGAAACTATGGCTACACCTTC	CATSPDRNYGYTF
-	-	TRBJ2-7	TRBV20-1	TGCAGTGCCCTATCGGGGACCGAGCAGTACTTC	CSALSGTEQYF
-	-	TRBJ2-7	TRBV6-1	TGTGCCAGCAGCGTAACGCAGAGGGCCGAGCAGTACTTC	CASSVTQRAEQYF
-	-	TRBJ2-2	TRBV7-7	TGTGCTAGCAGGCCCGGGACCACCACCGGGGAGCTGTTTTTT	CASRPGTTTGELFF
-	-	TRBJ2-6	TRBV4-3	TGCGCCAGCAGCCAAGATGAGGGGTTGGGGGCCAACGTCCTGACTTTC	CASSQDEGLGANVLTF
TRBD1	once	TRBJ2-5	TRBV5-1	TGCGCCAGCAGCAAGGGACAGGGGGATCAAGAGACCCAGTACTTC	CASSKGQGDQETQYF
-	-	TRBJ1-4	TRBV18	TGTGCCAGCTCACCAGCTCTGAGGAGCGAAAAACTGTTTTTT	CASSPALRSEKLFF
TRBD1	-	TRBJ1-1	TRBV11-2	TGTGCCAGCAGCATTTATTGGGACAGAGCGGCTTTCTTT	CASSIYWDRAAFF
TRBD2	-	TRBJ2-5	TRBV9	TGTGCCAGCAGCGGCGGGACTAGAGAAGAGACCCAGTACTTC	CASSGGTREETQYF
TRBD2	-	TRBJ2-1	TRBV19	TGTGCCAGTAATATGAATAGCGGGACCGACAATGAGCAGTTCTTC	CASNMNSGTDNEQFF
-	-	TRBJ1-2	TRBV5-6	TGTGCCAGCAGCCTCCGGGACCCTATCTATGGCTACACCTTC	CASSLRDPIYGYTF
-	once	TRBJ1-4	TRBV18	TGTGCCAGCTCCCCCCAGGCAGCCGGACAGGAAAAACTGTTTTTT	CASSPQAAGQEKLFF
-	-	TRBJ1-1	TRBV7-9	TGTGCCAGCAGCTTAGCCCGCGGGCGGCCAAAAGCTTTCTTT	CASSLARGRPKAFF
-	-	TRBJ1-3	TRBV28	TGTGCCAGCAGTTCCCCCGTTAACTCTGGAAACACCATATATTTT	CASSSPVNSGNTIYF